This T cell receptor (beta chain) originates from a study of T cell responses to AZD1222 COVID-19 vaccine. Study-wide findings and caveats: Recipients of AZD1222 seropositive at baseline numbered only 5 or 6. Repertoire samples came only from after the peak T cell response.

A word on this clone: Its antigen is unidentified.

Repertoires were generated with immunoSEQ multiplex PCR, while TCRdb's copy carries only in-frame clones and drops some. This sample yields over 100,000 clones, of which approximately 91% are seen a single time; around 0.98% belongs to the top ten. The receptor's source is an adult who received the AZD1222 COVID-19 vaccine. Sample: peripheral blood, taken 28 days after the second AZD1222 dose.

CDR3 in amino acids: CSLGTDGYTF. The CDR3 nucleotides are TGCAGCCTCGGGACGGATGGCTACACCTTC. The chain is built from TRBV29-1 and TRBJ1-2; the D gene is possibly TRBD1 (5 bases). The V end was cut by 8 bases, the J end by 6 bases, with 10 bases between. The germline CDR1 and CDR2 sequences are SQVTM and ANQGSEA. The length of the CDR3 is 10 residues. The full variable domain, in which reference TRBV29-1 and TRBJ1-2 provide the parts outside the CDR3, is SAVISQKPSRDICQRGTSLTIQCQVDSQVTMMFWYRQQPGQSLTLIATANQGSEATYESGFVIDKFPISRPNLTFSTLTVSNMSPEDSSIYLCSLGTDGYTFGSGTRLTVV.